This T cell receptor beta chain comes out of a study of blood T cell repertoires in COVID-19. The wider study: COVID-19 samples, acute and convalescent, were from the United States, Italy and Spain. T cells, B-cell-depleted T cells, or PBMCs supplied cDNA or gDNA.

CDR1 MNHEY and CDR2 SVGAGI come from the germline V gene. The CDR3 sequence is 15 residues long. Trimming left V 5 bases short and J 4 bases short, with 17 bases between. In the original analysis: Amplification with reference gene primers provided the estimates of nucleated cell counts. Repertoires were generated with immunoSEQ multiplex PCR, while TCRdb's copy carries only in-frame clones and drops some. That table gives V, J and clone size, and the DNA gave D and trimming. The profile shows about 12,000 clones, around 90% of them singletons. This chain uses TRBV6-5 with TRBJ1-1; D gene uncertain. Sequencing was done on a sample of peripheral blood. The sequence was collected from a woman in her 70s with active COVID-19. The CDR3 sequence is CASSRRWGEGTEAFF. Here the CDR3 DNA reads TGTGCCAGCAGTAGAAGATGGGGAGAGGGCACTGAAGCTTTCTTT.